Given below is one TCR beta chain in context. Its antigen is not identified. Using immunoSEQ multiplex PCR, the repertoire was profiled, and TCRdb retains in-frame clones only, with some absent. The sample consists of roughly 330,000 clones, roughly 87% of them appearing once. The data are from a study of cytomegalovirus exposure and HLA in healthy donors. On the study more broadly: The same platform was used for the 120 validation repertoires and the roughly 640 first-cohort repertoires, a later analysis reported.

Study-wide findings and caveats: According to a subsequent analysis, TCR clusters from the first cohort were inclined to appear together in the 120 validation repertoires.

The CDR3 is 12 residues long. Germline CDR1 GTSNPN, CDR2 SVGIG (reference sequence). The V end lost 2 bases, the J end lost 3 bases, and 8 bases lay between the germline ends. The sample comprised PBMCs. This TCR was recovered from a woman in her twenties or thirties in good health and CMV-seropositive. The chain is built from TRBV30 and TRBJ2-7, with D tentatively TRBD1 or TRBD2 (5 bases each). In nucleotides, the CDR3 is TGTGCCTGGAGTTATGGGGGCTACGAGCAGTACTTC. Its protein product is CAWSYGGYEQYF.